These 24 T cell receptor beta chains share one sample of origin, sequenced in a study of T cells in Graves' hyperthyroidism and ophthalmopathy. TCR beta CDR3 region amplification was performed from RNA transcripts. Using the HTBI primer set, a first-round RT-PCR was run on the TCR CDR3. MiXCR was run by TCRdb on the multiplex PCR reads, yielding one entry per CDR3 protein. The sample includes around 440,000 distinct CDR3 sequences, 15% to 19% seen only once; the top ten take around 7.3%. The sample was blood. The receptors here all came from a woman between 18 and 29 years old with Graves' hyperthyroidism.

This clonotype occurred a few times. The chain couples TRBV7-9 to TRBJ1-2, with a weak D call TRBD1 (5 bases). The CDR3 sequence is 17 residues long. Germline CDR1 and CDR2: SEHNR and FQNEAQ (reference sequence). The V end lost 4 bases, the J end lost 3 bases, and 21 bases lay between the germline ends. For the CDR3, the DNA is TGTGCCAGCAGCTCCACCCGGAGGCAGGGTAGTTACTATGGCTACACCTTC. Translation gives CASSSTRRQGSYYGYTF.

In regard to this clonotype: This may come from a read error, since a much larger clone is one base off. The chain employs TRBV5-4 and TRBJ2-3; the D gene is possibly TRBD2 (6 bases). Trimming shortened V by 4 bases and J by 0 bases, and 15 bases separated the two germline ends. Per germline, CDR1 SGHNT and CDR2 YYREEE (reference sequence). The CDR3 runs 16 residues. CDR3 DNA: TGTGCCAGCAGCACAGCCAGGCGGGAAAGCACAGATACGCAGTATTTT. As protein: CASSTARRESTDTQYF.

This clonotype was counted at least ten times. CDR3 coding DNA: TGTGCCAGCAGCTACGGACTAGGGGGCTTGGATGAGCAGTTCTTC. It is translated as CASSYGLGGLDEQFF. The chain carries TRBV7-3 and TRBJ2-1; D is possibly TRBD1 or TRBD2 (7 bases each). Germline-derived CDR1 and CDR2 are SGHTA and FQGTGA. The V and J ends lost 4 bases and 8 bases respectively, with 18 bases between them. The CDR3 loop spans 15 amino acids.

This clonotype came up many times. The CDR3 protein is CASSPPRRDSRETGELFF. CDR3 in DNA: TGTGCCAGCAGCCCCCCTCGGCGGGATAGCCGGGAGACCGGGGAGCTGTTTTTT. The gene calls are TRBV11-3 and TRBJ2-2; tentatively, D is TRBD2 (6 bases). Germline-derived CDR1 and CDR2 are SGHNT and YENEEA. The CDR3 spans 18 residues. V was trimmed by 5 bases and J by 5 bases, leaving 24 bases between them.

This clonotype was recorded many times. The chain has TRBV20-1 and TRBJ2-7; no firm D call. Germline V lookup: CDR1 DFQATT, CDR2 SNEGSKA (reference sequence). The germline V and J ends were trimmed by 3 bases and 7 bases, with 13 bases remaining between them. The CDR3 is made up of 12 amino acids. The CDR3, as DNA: TGCAGTGCTAGTCTTAGCCTGGGGGAGCAGTACTTC. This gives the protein CSASLSLGEQYF.

In DNA form, the CDR3 reads TGTGCCACCAGTGATGAGGCAGGGTGGGGTCAGCCCCAGCATTTT. Residues: CATSDEAGWGQPQHF. V gene TRBV24-1 combines with J gene TRBJ1-5; the D gene is possibly TRBD1 (5 bases). The CDR3 is 15 amino acids. Deletions cut 3 bases from V and 6 bases from J, with 14 bases between. Germline V gives CDR1 KGHDR, CDR2 SFDVKD.

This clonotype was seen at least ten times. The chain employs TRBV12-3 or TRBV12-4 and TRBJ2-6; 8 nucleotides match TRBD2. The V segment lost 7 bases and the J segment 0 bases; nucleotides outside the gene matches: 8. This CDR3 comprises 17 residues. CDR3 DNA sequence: TGTGCCAGCACCGCCTTAGCGGGGTTCTCTGGGGCCAACGTCCTGACTTTC. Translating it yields CASTALAGFSGANVLTF.

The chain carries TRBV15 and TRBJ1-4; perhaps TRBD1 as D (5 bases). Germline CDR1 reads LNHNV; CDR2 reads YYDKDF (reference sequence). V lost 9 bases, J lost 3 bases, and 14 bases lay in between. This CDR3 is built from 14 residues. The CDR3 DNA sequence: TGTGCCACGAGTCCGGGACGTTCTAATGAAAAACTGTTTTTT. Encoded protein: CATSPGRSNEKLFF. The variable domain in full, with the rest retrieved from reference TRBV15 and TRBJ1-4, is DAMVIQNPRYQVTQFGKPVTLSCSQTLNHNVMYWYQQKSSQAPKLLFHYYDKDFNNEADTPDNFQSRRPNTSFCFLDIRSPGLGDTAMYLCATSPGRSNEKLFFGSGTQLSVL.

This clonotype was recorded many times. CDR3 sequence reads: CAWSYQGGEQYF. The CDR3 coding sequence is TGTGCCTGGAGTTACCAGGGGGGCGAGCAGTACTTC. The chain couples TRBV30 to TRBJ2-7; the D gene is possibly TRBD1 (7 bases). The CDR3 runs to 12 residues. V shed 2 bases and J shed 6 bases, with 11 bases lying between them. Per the germline V gene, CDR1 is GTSNPN and CDR2 is SVGIG (reference sequence). The full variable domain, its missing parts supplied by reference TRBV30 and TRBJ2-7, is SQTIHQWPATLVQPVGSPLSLECTVEGTSNPNLYWYRQAAGRGLQLLFYSVGIGQISSEVPQNLSASRPQDRQFILSSKKLLLSDSGFYLCAWSYQGGEQYFGPGTRLTVT.

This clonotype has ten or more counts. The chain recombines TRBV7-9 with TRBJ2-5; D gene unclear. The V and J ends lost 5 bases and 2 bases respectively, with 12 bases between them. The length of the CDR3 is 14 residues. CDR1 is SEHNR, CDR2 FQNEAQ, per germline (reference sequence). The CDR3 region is CASSRVGLQETQYF. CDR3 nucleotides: TGTGCCAGCAGCCGGGTAGGCCTACAAGAGACCCAGTACTTC.

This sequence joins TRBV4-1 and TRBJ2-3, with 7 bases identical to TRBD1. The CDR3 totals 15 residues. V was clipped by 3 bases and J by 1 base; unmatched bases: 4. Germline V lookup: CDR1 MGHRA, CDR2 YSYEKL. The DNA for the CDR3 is TGCGCCAGCAGCCACCACGGACAGGGCACAGATACGCAGTATTTT. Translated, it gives CASSHHGQGTDTQYF.

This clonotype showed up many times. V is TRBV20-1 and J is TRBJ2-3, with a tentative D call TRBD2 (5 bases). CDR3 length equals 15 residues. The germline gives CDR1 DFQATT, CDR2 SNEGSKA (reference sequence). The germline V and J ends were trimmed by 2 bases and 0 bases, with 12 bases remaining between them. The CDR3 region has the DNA TGCAGTGCTAGATATGAGCGCGGGAGCACAGATACGCAGTATTTT. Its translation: CSARYERGSTDTQYF.

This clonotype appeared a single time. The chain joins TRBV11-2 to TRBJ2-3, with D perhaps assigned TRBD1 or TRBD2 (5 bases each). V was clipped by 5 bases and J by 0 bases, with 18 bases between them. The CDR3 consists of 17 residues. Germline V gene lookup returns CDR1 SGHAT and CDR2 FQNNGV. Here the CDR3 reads CASSERRVGVSTDTQYF. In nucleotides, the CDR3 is TGTGCCAGCAGCGAACGCCGAGTGGGGGTTAGCACAGATACGCAGTATTTT.

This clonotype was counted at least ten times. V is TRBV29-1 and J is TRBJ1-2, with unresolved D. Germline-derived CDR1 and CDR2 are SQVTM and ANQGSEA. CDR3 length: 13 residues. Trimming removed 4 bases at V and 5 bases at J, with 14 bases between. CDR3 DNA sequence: TGCAGCGTTGTCGAACCGGGATCTTATGGCTACACCTTC. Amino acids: CSVVEPGSYGYTF. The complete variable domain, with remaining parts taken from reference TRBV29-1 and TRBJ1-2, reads SAVISQKPSRDICQRGTSLTIQCQVDSQVTMMFWYRQQPGQSLTLIATANQGSEATYESGFVIDKFPISRPNLTFSTLTVSNMSPEDSSIYLCSVVEPGSYGYTFGSGTRLTVV.

This CDR3 is CASSTGGPGQGTDTQYF. The CDR3 region has the DNA TGTGCCAGTAGTACGGGCGGTCCGGGACAGGGAACAGATACGCAGTATTTT. V usage is TRBV19 and J usage is TRBJ2-3; 9 bases match TRBD1. This CDR3 is built from 17 residues. Per the germline V gene, CDR1 is LNHDA and CDR2 is SQIVND (reference sequence). The V segment lost 4 bases and the J segment 3 bases; nucleotides outside the gene matches: 11.

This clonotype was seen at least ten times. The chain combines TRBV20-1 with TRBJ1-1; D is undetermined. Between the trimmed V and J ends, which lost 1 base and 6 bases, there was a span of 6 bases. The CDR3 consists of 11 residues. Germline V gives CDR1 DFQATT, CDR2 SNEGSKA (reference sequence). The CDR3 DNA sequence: TGCAGTGCTAGAGGGGAGGCTGAAGCTTTCTTT. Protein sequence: CSARGEAEAFF.

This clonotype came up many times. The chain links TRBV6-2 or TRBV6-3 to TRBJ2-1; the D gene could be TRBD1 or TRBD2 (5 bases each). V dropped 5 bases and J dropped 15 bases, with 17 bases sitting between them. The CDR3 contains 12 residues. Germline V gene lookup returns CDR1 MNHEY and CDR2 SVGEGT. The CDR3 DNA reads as TGTGCCAGCAGTCCGTCGGAGAGGGGTGGGTTCTTC. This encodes CASSPSERGGFF.

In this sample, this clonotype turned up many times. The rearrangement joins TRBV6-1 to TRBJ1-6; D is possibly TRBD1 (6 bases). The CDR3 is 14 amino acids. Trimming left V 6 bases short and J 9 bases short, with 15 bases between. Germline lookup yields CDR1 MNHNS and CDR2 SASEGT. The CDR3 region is CASRSRQEGSPLHF. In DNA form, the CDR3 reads TGTGCCAGCAGATCACGACAGGAGGGTTCACCCCTCCACTTT.

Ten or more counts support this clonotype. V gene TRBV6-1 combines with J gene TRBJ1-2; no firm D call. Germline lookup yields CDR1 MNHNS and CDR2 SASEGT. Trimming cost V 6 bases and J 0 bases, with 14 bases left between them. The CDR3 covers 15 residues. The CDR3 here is CASSDQLIANYGYTF. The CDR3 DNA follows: TGTGCCAGCAGCGACCAACTCATTGCTAACTATGGCTACACCTTC.

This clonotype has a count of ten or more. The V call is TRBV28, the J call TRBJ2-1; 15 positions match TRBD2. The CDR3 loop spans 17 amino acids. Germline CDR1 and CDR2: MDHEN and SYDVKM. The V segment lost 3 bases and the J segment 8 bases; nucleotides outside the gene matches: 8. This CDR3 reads CASSLGLAGGRGDEQFF. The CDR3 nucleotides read TGTGCCAGCAGTTTGGGACTAGCGGGGGGCCGGGGTGATGAGCAGTTCTTC.

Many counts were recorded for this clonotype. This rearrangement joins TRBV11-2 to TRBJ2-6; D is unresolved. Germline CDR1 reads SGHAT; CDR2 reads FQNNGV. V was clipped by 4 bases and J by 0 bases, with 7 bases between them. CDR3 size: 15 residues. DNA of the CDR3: TGTGCCAGCAGCTCTTATAGCTCTGGGGCCAACGTCCTGACTTTC. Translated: CASSSYSSGANVLTF.

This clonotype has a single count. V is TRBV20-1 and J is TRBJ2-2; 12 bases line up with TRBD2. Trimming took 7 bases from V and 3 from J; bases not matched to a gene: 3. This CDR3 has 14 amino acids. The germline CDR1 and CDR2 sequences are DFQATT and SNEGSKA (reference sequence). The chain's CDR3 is CSGRTSGDTGELFF. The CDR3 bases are TGCAGTGGGCGGACTAGCGGGGACACCGGGGAGCTGTTTTTT.

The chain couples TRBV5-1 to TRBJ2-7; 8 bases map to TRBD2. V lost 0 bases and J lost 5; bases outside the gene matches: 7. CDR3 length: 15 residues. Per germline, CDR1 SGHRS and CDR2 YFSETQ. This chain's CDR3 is CASSLEGGGQNEQYF. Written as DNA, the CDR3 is TGCGCCAGCAGCTTGGAGGGCGGGGGGCAGAACGAGCAGTACTTC.

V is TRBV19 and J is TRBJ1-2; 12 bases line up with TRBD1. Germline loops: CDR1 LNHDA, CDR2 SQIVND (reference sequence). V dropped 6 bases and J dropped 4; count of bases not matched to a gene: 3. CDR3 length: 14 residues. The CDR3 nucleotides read TGTGCCAGTAGGGGACAGGGGGCCGGCTATGGCTACACCTTC. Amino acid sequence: CASRGQGAGYGYTF. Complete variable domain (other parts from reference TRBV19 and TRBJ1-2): DGGITQSPKYLFRKEGQNVTLSCEQNLNHDAMYWYRQDPGQGLRLIYYSQIVNDFQKGDIAEGYSVSREKKESFPLTVTSAQKNPTAFYLCASRGQGAGYGYTFGSGTRLTVV.